This record concerns one T cell receptor (beta chain) sequence. The antigen is not known. After removal of 5 bases from V and 4 bases from J, the junction contained 4 bases not matched to a gene. CDR1 is MNHEY, CDR2 SVGAGI, per germline. This CDR3 has 13 residues. The data were obtained in a study of vaccination effects on CD4 cells after COVID-19. Overall study context: Ahead of sequencing, the ViraFEST assay grew antigen-specific CD4+ T cells using viral peptide pools. Each participant was given two doses of one vaccine (BNT162b2 or mRNA-1273).

A 10-day culture period preceded the isolation of CD4+ T cells. Method: immunoSEQ multiplex PCR; TCRdb's copy keeps in-frame clones and lacks some. This sample has about 64,000 clones, with under 80% found just once. The input for sequencing was CD4+ T cells from PBMCs cultured without peptide, taken before COVID-19 vaccination. The genes are TRBV6-5 and TRBJ1-1; 7 bases align to TRBD1. The receptor was derived from a human donor who had a prior SARS-CoV-2 infection. CDR3 nucleotides: TGTGCCAGCAGTAGGGGGCCAGGCACTGAAGCTTTCTTT. Residues: CASSRGPGTEAFF.